Described below is a single T cell receptor (beta chain) sequence and its context. TCRdb redid the calling of the 5' RACE reads with MiXCR, one entry per CDR3 protein. The table lists 50,000 to 80,000 distinct CDR3 sequences, approximately 21% of them singletons. After removal of 2 bases from V and 5 bases from J, the junction contained 3 bases not matched to a gene. Germline CDR1 reads PRHDT; CDR2 reads FYEKMQ (reference sequence). The CDR3 length is 13 residues. This specimen belongs to a study of HIV-infected patients and healthy controls. The chain is built from TRBV13 and TRBJ2-7, with TRBD2 matching 7 bases. This sequence was found in a human donor in good health. The sample comprised CD4+ T cells from blood. This CDR3 reads CASSLWGGNEQYF. CDR3 in DNA: TGTGCCAGCAGCTTATGGGGGGGAAACGAGCAGTACTTC.